This TCR beta chain was recorded in a study of T cells of healthy individuals. TCRdb recomputed calls from the 5' RACE reads with MiXCR, one row per CDR3 protein. The sample lists tens of thousands of distinct CDR3 sequences, about 16% occurring once. There are many counts of this clonotype. The receptor was isolated from a human donor in good health.

This CDR3 reads CASSYRQGALGETQYF. In nucleotides, the CDR3 is TGTGCCAGCAGTTATCGGCAGGGGGCTTTAGGAGAGACCCAGTACTTC. The chain uses TRBV6-5 and TRBJ2-5; TRBD1 aligns across 8 bases. The V gene end was trimmed by 3 bases and the J gene end by 4 bases; junction bases not matched to a gene: 10. The CDR3 has 16 amino acids. Germline CDR1 is MNHEY and CDR2 is SVGAGI.